A single sample gave rise to the 30 T cell receptor beta chains below, sequenced in a study of OX40 agonist ivuxolimab in advanced cancers. Profiling relied on immunoSEQ multiplex PCR, and the TCRdb table lists in-frame clones only, not all of them. The sample has 94,000 or so clones, 70% to 85% seen once. The sequenced sample was CD4+ or CD8+ T cells sorted from blood, obtained in a trial of the OX40 agonist ivuxolimab. Receptor source: an adult with an advanced solid tumor such as melanoma, head and neck, liver or kidney cancer.

The rearrangement links TRBV6-1 to TRBJ1-5, with 9 bases matching TRBD1. Germline assignment: CDR1 MNHNS and CDR2 SASEGT. V shed 6 bases, J shed 4 bases, and the junction held 13 bases outside the gene matches. This CDR3 spans 17 amino acids. CDR3 sequence (DNA): TGTGCCAGCAGGGAAACGGTCGGGACAGGGTTTAATCAGCCCCAGCATTTT. Translated, it gives CASRETVGTGFNQPQHF.

The rearrangement joins TRBV7-9 to TRBJ1-2; 7 bases agree with TRBD1. The CDR3 sequence is 13 residues long. Germline CDR1 SEHNR, CDR2 FQNEAQ (reference sequence). Germline trimming cut 1 base from V and 9 bases from J; bases unmatched to any gene: 5. The CDR3 region has the DNA TGTGCCAGCAGCTTAGAGAGGGGGCAGCGCTACACCTTC. Translation: CASSLERGQRYTF.

The chain joins TRBV4-2 to TRBJ1-1; D unresolved. CDR3 length: 14 residues. V was pared by 1 base and J by 5 bases, with 11 bases between. The V gene's germline CDR1 is LGHNA and CDR2 YNFKEQ. CDR3 DNA sequence: TGTGCCAGCAGCCAAGCTGAAGGTTGGACTGAAGCTTTCTTT. Translated: CASSQAEGWTEAFF.

The chain carries TRBV6-5 and TRBJ1-1; weak D call: TRBD1 (6 bases). The ends were cut back, 10 bases at V and 6 bases at J, with 18 bases in the middle. This CDR3 is 13 amino acids long. Germline CDR1 reads MNHEY; CDR2 reads SVGAGI. The CDR3 is CATKDWGGPEAFF. CDR3 bases: TGTGCCACAAAGGATTGGGGGGGGCCTGAAGCTTTCTTT.

The J gene is TRBJ2-1, the V gene TRBV5-1; D perhaps matches TRBD2 (5 bases). V shed 1 base and J shed 9 bases, with 17 bases lying between them. Germline V gene data show CDR1 as SGHRS and CDR2 as YFSETQ. The CDR3 is made up of 15 amino acids. DNA for the CDR3: TGCGCCAGCAGCTTGACGGACTTTGGGTACTCTGAGCAGTTCTTC. Translation gives CASSLTDFGYSEQFF.

The rearrangement links TRBV30 to TRBJ1-3; D not certain. The germline V and J ends were trimmed by 0 bases and 2 bases, with 11 bases remaining between them. Germline values: CDR1 GTSNPN, CDR2 SVGIG (reference sequence). The CDR3 contains 15 residues. In DNA form, the CDR3 reads TGTGCCTGGAGTGTCGGCAGCGCAGCTGGAAACACCATATATTTT. Its protein product is CAWSVGSAAGNTIYF.

The V call is TRBV10-3, the J call TRBJ2-1; D is possibly TRBD2 (5 bases). This CDR3 region has 14 residues. The V end was cut by 0 bases, the J end by 6 bases, with 9 bases between. Per germline, CDR1 ENHRY and CDR2 SYGVKD. CDR3 DNA: TGTGCCATCAGTGAGTCGGGCAGCGGCAATGAGCAGTTCTTC. Its translation: CAISESGSGNEQFF.

V usage is TRBV6-5 and J usage is TRBJ2-7, with TRBD1 identical over 12 bases. In germline, CDR1 is MNHEY, CDR2 SVGAGI. The CDR3 runs 15 residues. J gave up 4 bases and V 5 bases, and 6 bases lay outside the gene matches. This chain's CDR3 is CASSGRDRGLYEQYF. CDR3 coding DNA: TGTGCCAGCAGTGGCCGGGACAGGGGGCTGTACGAGCAGTACTTC.

The CDR3 loop is CSVAQNTEAFF. In DNA form, the CDR3 reads TGCAGCGTTGCTCAGAACACTGAAGCTTTCTTT. The chain joins TRBV29-1 to TRBJ1-1; D is ambiguous. The CDR3 totals 11 residues. In germline, CDR1 is SQVTM, CDR2 ANQGSEA. Trimming cost V 4 bases and J 1 base, with 4 bases left between them.

This clone was counted once. The genes are TRBV10-3 and TRBJ2-1, with no clear D. Germline V CDR1 and CDR2: ENHRY, SYGVKD. Trimming left V 0 bases short and J 9 bases short, with 21 bases between. CDR3 length: 17 residues. The CDR3 region is CAISESVIGPGLGEQFF. CDR3 coding DNA: TGTGCCATCAGTGAGTCGGTGATCGGGCCTGGGCTGGGTGAGCAGTTCTTC.

The chain recombines TRBV20-1 with TRBJ2-3; D remains unclear. Germline V lookup: CDR1 DFQATT, CDR2 SNEGSKA (reference sequence). This CDR3 has 11 amino acids. Trimming cost V 4 bases and J 2 bases, with 4 bases left between them. The CDR3 nucleotides are TGCAGTGCTATAGCCACAGATACGCAGTATTTT. Translating gives CSAIATDTQYF.

V gene TRBV9 combines with J gene TRBJ2-7, with D tentatively TRBD1 (7 bases). V was clipped by 7 bases and J by 1 base, with 18 bases between them. The CDR3 consists of 15 residues. Per the germline V gene, CDR1 is SGDLS and CDR2 is YYNGEE. The CDR3 DNA is TGTGCCAGCTCCTTTGGAGGGACAGTATCCTACGAGCAGTACTTC. Translation: CASSFGGTVSYEQYF.

V gene TRBV7-2 combines with J gene TRBJ2-2; 10 bases align to TRBD2. V trimming: 6 bases; J trimming: 3 bases; junction bases outside the gene matches: 4. The CDR3 covers 15 residues. Germline CDR1 is SGHTA and CDR2 is FQGNSA. In nucleotides, the CDR3 is TGTGCCAGCAGTTCTAGCGGGGGTTACACCGGGGAGCTGTTTTTT. Protein sequence: CASSSSGGYTGELFF.

The chain combines TRBV7-2 with TRBJ2-1; 12 bases agree with TRBD2. Germline CDR1 SGHTA, CDR2 FQGNSA. V was clipped by 1 base and J by 5 bases; unmatched bases: 3. The CDR3 sequence is 16 residues long. The CDR3 DNA sequence: TGTGCCAGCAGCTTAGAGCGGACTAGCGGGGACAATGAGCAGTTCTTC. Its protein is CASSLERTSGDNEQFF.

The chain employs TRBV2 and TRBJ1-4, with a tentative D call TRBD1 (5 bases). Germline V CDR1 and CDR2: SNHLY, FYNNEI. The CDR3 extends over 13 amino acids. V was clipped by 5 bases and J by 8 bases, with 12 bases between them. CDR3 sequence reads: CASSPAGREKLFF. CDR3 nucleotide sequence: TGTGCCAGCAGTCCGGCAGGGCGGGAAAAACTGTTTTTT.

Worth noting for this clone: The sample carries other DNA sequences with the same CDR3. The chain combines TRBV5-1 with TRBJ2-3; maybe TRBD2 (6 bases). The V and J ends lost 0 bases and 4 bases respectively, with 6 bases between them. Germline assignment: CDR1 SGHRS and CDR2 YFSETQ. The CDR3 totals 13 residues. Here the CDR3 DNA reads TGCGCCAGCAGCTTGGCGGGGGCAGATACGCAGTATTTT. The encoded protein is CASSLAGADTQYF.

V usage is TRBV5-1 and J usage is TRBJ1-1; maybe TRBD1 (6 bases). In germline, CDR1 is SGHRS, CDR2 YFSETQ. The CDR3 loop spans 14 amino acids. V was shortened by 4 bases and J by 2 bases, with 12 bases between the two germline ends. This CDR3 reads CASSPTGPNTEAFF. The CDR3 DNA follows: TGCGCCAGCAGCCCAACAGGGCCTAACACTGAAGCTTTCTTT. Variable domain in full (rest from reference TRBV5-1 and TRBJ1-1): KAGVTQTPRYLIKTRGQQVTLSCSPISGHRSVSWYQQTPGQGLQFLFEYFSETQRNKGNFPGRFSGRQFSNSRSEMNVSTLELGDSALYLCASSPTGPNTEAFFGQGTRLTVV.

The chain joins TRBV11-2 to TRBJ1-3, with D unresolved. V was trimmed by 1 base and J by 0 bases, leaving 10 bases between them. Per germline, CDR1 SGHAT and CDR2 FQNNGV. This CDR3 is 16 amino acids long. The CDR3 loop is CASSLGSRHSGNTIYF. CDR3 DNA sequence: TGTGCCAGCAGCTTAGGTAGCAGGCACTCTGGAAACACCATATATTTT.

The chain uses TRBV21-1 and TRBJ2-7; TRBD1 is the table's D call, not checked against the DNA. TRBV21-1 is a recognized pseudogene. CDR3 length equals 14 residues. Here the CDR3 DNA reads TGTGCCAGCAGGTCATATGGCAGGGTGTGCGAGCAGTACTTC. Its protein is CASRSYGRVCEQYF.

V usage is TRBV28 and J usage is TRBJ2-3; D might be TRBD2 (5 bases). Germline assignment: CDR1 MDHEN and CDR2 SYDVKM. V lost 10 bases to trimming and J lost 6 bases, with 20 bases between them. The CDR3 has 14 residues. CDR3 nucleotides: TGTGCCACCAGGACGTCCCTAGCTTCGGATACGCAGTATTTT. Protein: CATRTSLASDTQYF.

The chain carries TRBV4-1 and TRBJ1-1; D is unclear. Between the trimmed V and J ends, which lost 2 bases and 4 bases, there was a span of 20 bases. The CDR3 totals 17 residues. From germline, CDR1 is MGHRA and CDR2 YSYEKL. This CDR3 reads CASSQLDLINSATEAFF. The CDR3, as DNA: TGCGCCAGCAGCCAATTAGATTTAATCAACAGCGCCACTGAAGCTTTCTTT.

The chain links TRBV18 to TRBJ1-2; TRBD1 aligns across 10 bases. This CDR3 has 16 amino acids. Germline trimming cut 3 bases from V and 3 bases from J; bases unmatched to any gene: 7. CDR1 is KGHSH and CDR2 is LQKENI in the germline V gene. Here the CDR3 DNA reads TGTGCCAGCTCACCTACAAGACAGGGGGCGGACTATGGCTACACCTTC. This codes for CASSPTRQGADYGYTF. The full variable domain, its missing parts supplied by reference TRBV18 and TRBJ1-2, is NAGVMQNPRHLVRRRGQEARLRCSPMKGHSHVYWYRQLPEEGLKFMVYLQKENIIDESGMPKERFSAEFPKEGPSILRIQQVVRGDSAAYFCASSPTRQGADYGYTFGSGTRLTVV.

The CDR3 sequence is CAWSLQGGGYTF. CDR3 coding DNA: TGTGCCTGGAGTCTTCAGGGGGGCGGCTACACCTTC. The rearrangement joins TRBV30 to TRBJ1-2, with 7 bases lining up with TRBD1. This CDR3 region has 12 residues. Trimming took 2 bases from V and 8 from J; bases not matched to a gene: 5. The germline gives CDR1 GTSNPN, CDR2 SVGIG (reference sequence).

The chain recombines TRBV11-2 with TRBJ2-7, with 8 bases aligning to TRBD1. This CDR3 is 14 amino acids long. J was trimmed by 5 bases and V by 5 bases; bases with no gene match: 8. Germline assignment: CDR1 SGHAT and CDR2 FQNNGV. The CDR3 spells CASSLQGVVNEQYF. DNA of the CDR3: TGTGCCAGCAGCCTACAGGGGGTTGTAAACGAGCAGTACTTC.

This clone was observed once. This chain connects TRBV5-4 to TRBJ2-2, with TRBD1 matching over 10 bases. The trim removed 5 bases at V and 7 bases at J, leaving 8 bases unmatched. This CDR3 region has 15 residues. CDR1 and CDR2 (germline): SGHNT, YYREEE (reference sequence). The chain's CDR3 is CASSKMGQGIGELFF. The CDR3 nucleotides are TGTGCCAGCAGTAAAATGGGACAGGGGATCGGGGAGCTGTTTTTT.

This chain uses TRBV7-3 with TRBJ2-7, with D perhaps matching TRBD1 (5 bases). Trimming pared 2 bases from V and 2 bases from J, leaving 10 bases between. The CDR3 runs to 14 residues. From germline, CDR1 is SGHTA and CDR2 FQGTGA. DNA of the CDR3: TGTGCCAGCAGCTTAGGGCAGGGTGCCTACGAGCAGTACTTC. Protein sequence: CASSLGQGAYEQYF.

The chain links TRBV7-2 to TRBJ2-7, with 12 nucleotides matching TRBD2. Germline loops: CDR1 SGHTA, CDR2 FQGNSA. V lost 5 bases, J lost 7 bases, and 9 bases stayed unmatched. This CDR3 contains 15 residues. For the CDR3, the DNA is TGTGCCAGCAGCCGAAGACTAGCGGGAGAAGGAGAGCAGTACTTC. Translated: CASSRRLAGEGEQYF.

The V and J genes are TRBV23-1 and TRBJ2-7; D remains unclear. TRBV23-1 is labeled an ORF, and its function is uncertain. There are 14 residues in the CDR3. The germline V and J ends were trimmed by 3 bases and 5 bases, with 14 bases remaining between them. The chain's CDR3 is CASSHRAGPHEQYF. The CDR3 nucleotides are TGCGCCAGCAGTCATAGGGCCGGGCCCCACGAGCAGTACTTC.

CDR3 protein: CASSPSGSSEQFF. The CDR3 bases are TGTGCCAGCAGCCCGAGCGGGAGCAGTGAGCAGTTCTTC. The chain recombines TRBV14 with TRBJ2-1; 8 nucleotides align to TRBD2. Germline values: CDR1 SGHDN, CDR2 FVKESK. The CDR3 covers 13 residues. Germline trimming cut 4 bases from V and 9 bases from J; bases unmatched to any gene: 5.

The chain employs TRBV19 and TRBJ2-7; D is perhaps TRBD1 (6 bases). The germline gives CDR1 LNHDA, CDR2 SQIVND (reference sequence). This CDR3 comprises 15 residues. Trimming removed 3 bases from V and 3 bases from J, with 15 bases in between. CDR3 DNA sequence: TGTGCCAGTAGTATGCGAGCAGGGGCCCTCTACGAGCAGTACTTC. Encoded protein: CASSMRAGALYEQYF.